This TCR beta chain is drawn from a study of siplizumab effects on memory and regulatory T cells. TCRdb keeps only in-frame clones here, not all; method: immunoSEQ multiplex PCR. Of 100,000 or so clones listed, around 93% are singletons. The germline V gene has CDR1 SGHTA and CDR2 FQGTGA. The CDR3 runs 15 residues. V shed 1 base and J shed 4 bases, with 10 bases lying between them. General study results and limits: Naive T cells looked more diverse than memory cells and looked like major alloresponse contributors.

For this clone: Its target is not known.

The sequenced material came from non-Treg CD4+ T cells sorted from blood. J is TRBJ2-2 and V is TRBV7-3, with TRBD1 as a possible D gene (5 bases). The receptor comes from a human donor in good health. CDR3 sequence: CASSLRIRGTGELFF. The CDR3 DNA sequence: TGTGCCAGCAGCTTAAGAATAAGGGGCACCGGGGAGCTGTTTTTT.